Shown below are 24 T cell receptor beta chains from a single sample sequenced in a study of T cells in tumors and immune-related adverse events. Profiling relied on immunoSEQ multiplex PCR, and the TCRdb table lists in-frame clones only, not all of them. The sample lists about 24,000 clones; 75% to 95% were seen once. This sample comprised lymph node tissue, obtained from a patient treated with anti-PD-1 therapy. Receptor source: a female donor with metastatic renal cell carcinoma.

This clone showed up just once. This chain links TRBV19 with TRBJ2-5; 7 bases map to TRBD2. Near its end, the DNA agrees better with TRBJ2-7, so the J call may be wrong. CDR3 length: 13 residues. CDR1 and CDR2 (germline): LNHDA, SQIVND (reference sequence). The CDR3 reads CASSIGGSYEQYF. CDR3 in DNA: TGTGCCAGTAGTATCGGGGGGTCCTACGAGCAGTACTTC.

The chain is built from TRBV28 and TRBJ2-5; TRBD2 is a possible D gene (6 bases). V dropped 4 bases and J dropped 7 bases, with 16 bases sitting between them. The CDR3 has 14 residues. From germline, CDR1 is MDHEN and CDR2 SYDVKM. The DNA for the CDR3 is TGTGCCAGCAGTTCCCTGGCCCACGGGGGGACCCAGTACTTC. It yields the protein CASSSLAHGGTQYF.

This sequence joins TRBV9 and TRBJ2-5; TRBD2 might be the D (7 bases). CDR1 and CDR2 from the germline V gene are SGDLS and YYNGEE. The CDR3 length is 14 residues. V lost 0 bases, J lost 5 bases, and 11 bases lay in between. The CDR3 DNA follows: TGTGCCAGCAGCGTAGGACGGGGGGCTGAGACCCAGTACTTC. Its translation is CASSVGRGAETQYF. The full variable domain, its missing parts supplied by reference TRBV9 and TRBJ2-5, is DSGVTQTPKHLITATGQRVTLRCSPRSGDLSVYWYQQSLDQGLQFLIQYYNGEERAKGNILERFSAQQFPDLHSELNLSSLELGDSALYFCASSVGRGAETQYFGPGTRLLVL.

As DNA, the CDR3 is TGCGCCAGCAGTGAGTCGTCCGACAGGGCTCGAAACACCATATATTTT. It is translated as CASSESSDRARNTIYF. V usage is TRBV10-1 and J usage is TRBJ1-3; 7 bases fit TRBD1. V lost 0 bases and J lost 5; bases outside the gene matches: 7. CDR3 length: 16 amino acids. Germline CDR1 is WNHNN and CDR2 is SYGVQD (reference sequence).

V is TRBV5-1 and J is TRBJ2-3; 10 bases are shared with TRBD2. The CDR3 is 16 amino acids. Unmatched junction bases numbered 5, after V lost 0 bases and J lost 4 bases. CDR1 and CDR2 from the germline V gene are SGHRS and YFSETQ. The CDR3 loop reads CASSLVTSGDPDTQYF. The CDR3 nucleotides are TGCGCCAGCAGCTTGGTTACTAGCGGGGACCCAGATACGCAGTATTTT.

The gene calls are TRBV30 and TRBJ1-2; 8 positions agree with TRBD1. After removal of 1 base from V and 4 bases from J, the junction contained 2 bases not matched to a gene. There are 13 residues in the CDR3. CDR1 and CDR2 from the germline V gene are GTSNPN and SVGIG (reference sequence). Here the CDR3 reads CAWSDQGAYGYTF. The DNA for the CDR3 is TGTGCCTGGAGTGATCAGGGGGCCTATGGCTACACCTTC.

The rearrangement uses TRBV5-1 and TRBJ2-3, with D possibly matching TRBD1 (5 bases). In germline, CDR1 is SGHRS, CDR2 YFSETQ. CDR3 size: 16 residues. The V end lost 2 bases, the J end lost 0 bases, and 13 bases lay between the germline ends. Here the CDR3 DNA reads TGCGCCAGCAGCTTAAGCTGGGGCTTTAGCACAGATACGCAGTATTTT. It translates to CASSLSWGFSTDTQYF.

V usage is TRBV20-1 and J usage is TRBJ1-1; D uncertain. The length of the CDR3 is 11 residues. V gave up 6 bases and J gave up 0 bases, with 5 bases separating them. The V gene's germline CDR1 is DFQATT and CDR2 SNEGSKA (reference sequence). The DNA for the CDR3 is TGCAGTGCCTATTTGAACACTGAAGCTTTCTTT. Residues: CSAYLNTEAFF.

For the CDR3, the DNA is TGCGCCAGCCGAACCGGGACAGGGAACGAAAAACTGTTTTTT. This sequence encodes CASRTGTGNEKLFF. V usage is TRBV5-1 and J usage is TRBJ1-4, with 9 positions matching TRBD1. The CDR3 is 14 residues long. The germline CDR1 and CDR2 sequences are SGHRS and YFSETQ. J lost 8 bases, V lost 7 bases, and 9 bases had no gene match.

The rearrangement links TRBV27 to TRBJ1-5; 7 bases agree with TRBD1. CDR1 and CDR2 from the germline V gene are MNHEY and SMNVEV (reference sequence). The junction had 15 bases not matched to a gene; V was cut back by 4 bases and J by 0 bases. This CDR3 contains 19 residues. In DNA, the CDR3 is TGTGCCAGCAGTTCAACCTCCCCCGGGACAGCGTTTAGCAATCAGCCCCAGCATTTT. Translated, it gives CASSSTSPGTAFSNQPQHF.

J is TRBJ2-4 and V is TRBV28, with 8 bases that match TRBD2. Trimming took 4 bases from V and 0 from J; bases not matched to a gene: 5. There are 16 residues in the CDR3. Per germline, CDR1 MDHEN and CDR2 SYDVKM. Here the CDR3 DNA reads TGTGCCAGCAGTTCTCTAGCGGGTTTAGCCAAAAACATTCAGTACTTC. This sequence encodes CASSSLAGLAKNIQYF.

The J gene is TRBJ1-4, the V gene TRBV25-1; the D gene is possibly TRBD1 (5 bases). The CDR3 has 13 residues. CDR1 MGHDK and CDR2 SYGVNS come from the germline V gene. V shed 7 bases and J shed 8 bases, with 14 bases lying between them. CDR3 sequence: CASNTGASEKLFF. CDR3 bases: TGTGCCAGCAATACTGGGGCTTCCGAAAAACTGTTTTTT.

The chain links TRBV5-6 to TRBJ2-1, with D perhaps matching TRBD1 (6 bases). CDR3 size: 15 residues. The germline V and J ends were trimmed by 3 bases and 1 base, with 11 bases remaining between them. CDR1 is SGHDT and CDR2 is YYEEEE in the germline V gene. CDR3 residues: CASSSTGSSYNEQFF. CDR3 sequence (DNA): TGTGCCAGCAGCTCTACAGGGTCTTCCTACAATGAGCAGTTCTTC.

V and J are TRBV18 and TRBJ2-6; 12 bases agree with TRBD2. The germline CDR1 and CDR2 sequences are KGHSH and LQKENI. The CDR3 has 18 residues. The ends lost 6 bases at V and 0 bases at J; junction bases unmatched: 6. The CDR3 DNA reads TGTGCCAGCTCGACAACTAGCGGGGGGACCTCTGGGGCCAACGTCCTGACTTTC. It is translated as CASSTTSGGTSGANVLTF.

V gene TRBV15 combines with J gene TRBJ2-7; D tentatively reads TRBD1 or TRBD2 (6 bases each). Germline V gene sequence: CDR1 LNHNV, CDR2 YYDKDF (reference sequence). The CDR3 contains 15 residues. V lost 3 bases, J lost 3 bases, and 15 bases lay in between. The CDR3 DNA reads as TGTGCCACCAGCAGGCCGACAGGAGGGATCTACGAGCAGTACTTC. The encoded protein is CATSRPTGGIYEQYF.

The CDR3, as DNA: TGCGCCAGCAGCCAAGATTCCACAGTAGCCAAAAACATTCAGTACTTC. It yields the protein CASSQDSTVAKNIQYF. V is TRBV4-3 and J is TRBJ2-4; D is uncertain. Per germline, CDR1 LGHNA and CDR2 YSLEER. Between the trimmed V and J ends, which lost 0 bases and 0 bases, there was a span of 9 bases. The CDR3 has 16 residues.

The chain couples TRBV5-5 to TRBJ2-1; TRBD2 might be the D (6 bases). The CDR3 consists of 12 residues. Germline CDR1 reads SGHKS; CDR2 reads YYEKEE (reference sequence). V was cut by 5 bases and J by 8 bases, with 11 bases left in between. The CDR3 sequence: CASRRSGDEQFF. The CDR3 DNA reads TGTGCCAGCAGACGTTCGGGGGATGAGCAGTTCTTC.

The rearrangement joins TRBV5-1 to TRBJ1-2; unclear D gene. The CDR3 sequence is 15 residues long. The germline CDR1 and CDR2 sequences are SGHRS and YFSETQ. V dropped 0 bases and J dropped 4 bases, with 13 bases sitting between them. This chain's CDR3 is CASSLVATTGYGYTF. The CDR3 DNA reads TGCGCCAGCAGCTTGGTAGCCACCACCGGCTATGGCTACACCTTC.

The chain employs TRBV7-8 and TRBJ2-3; D is ambiguous. The germline V and J ends were trimmed by 1 base and 6 bases, with 11 bases remaining between them. This CDR3 spans 14 amino acids. The germline V gene has CDR1 SGHVS and CDR2 FQNEAQ. CDR3 amino acids: CASSLGGIEDTQYF. DNA for the CDR3: TGTGCCAGCAGCTTAGGAGGCATTGAGGATACGCAGTATTTT.

CDR3 in DNA: TGTGCCAGCAGTGAAGCGCGACAGGGGTACGAGCAGTACTTC. Protein product: CASSEARQGYEQYF. The chain carries TRBV2 and TRBJ2-7, with 8 nucleotides matching TRBD1. The CDR3 has 14 residues. Germline-derived CDR1 and CDR2 are SNHLY and FYNNEI. The V segment lost 0 bases and the J segment 4 bases; nucleotides outside the gene matches: 2.

V usage is TRBV5-1 and J usage is TRBJ2-5; 8 positions match TRBD2. Trimming cost V 3 bases and J 4 bases; bases outside gene matches: 5. The length of the CDR3 is 14 residues. Germline assignment: CDR1 SGHRS and CDR2 YFSETQ. The CDR3 sequence is CASSYGTRRETQYF. The CDR3 nucleotides read TGCGCCAGCAGCTACGGGACTAGGCGAGAGACCCAGTACTTC.

CDR3 amino acids: CSVEVGTMDTF. Here the CDR3 DNA reads TGCAGCGTTGAAGTAGGGACCATGGACACCTTC. The chain has TRBV29-1 and TRBJ1-2; a possible D gene is TRBD1 (5 bases). Trimming took off 1 base at V and 12 bases at J, with 12 bases between the two ends. The V gene's germline CDR1 is SQVTM and CDR2 ANQGSEA. The CDR3 has 11 residues.

V is TRBV27 and J is TRBJ1-1; D call uncertain. Trimming left V 5 bases short and J 4 bases short, with 8 bases between. The CDR3 runs to 12 residues. In germline, CDR1 is MNHEY, CDR2 SMNVEV (reference sequence). CDR3 in DNA: TGTGCCAGCAGTGGACGGGTCACTGAAGCTTTCTTT. Encoded protein: CASSGRVTEAFF.

CDR3 DNA sequence: TGTGCCAGCCAACGGGACAGGGCCTACGAGCAGTACTTC. As protein: CASQRDRAYEQYF. V is TRBV18 and J is TRBJ2-7, with 9 bases identical to TRBD1. The CDR3 contains 13 residues. V gave up 8 bases and J gave up 2 bases; unmatched junction bases: 4. Per germline, CDR1 KGHSH and CDR2 LQKENI.